These 21 T cell receptor beta chains share one sample of origin, sequenced in a study of metastatic and nonmetastatic thyroid tumors. TCRdb used MiXCR to call clones anew from the PCR reads. Found here are about 35,000 clones, approximately 20% of them singletons; the top ten hold roughly 18%. No treatment of any kind had been given to any patient before thyroid surgery. The sequenced sample was blood. The receptors were sampled from a female donor with papillary thyroid cancer or a benign thyroid nodule (not recorded which). Some clones in this sample may be carry-over from other donors' samples.

There are many counts of this clone. The rearrangement uses TRBV9 and TRBJ2-3; either TRBD1 or TRBD2 may supply D (6 bases each). The CDR3 covers 17 residues. V shed 4 bases and J shed 4 bases, with 22 bases lying between them. Germline V gene lookup returns CDR1 SGDLS and CDR2 YYNGEE. The CDR3 coding sequence is TGTGCCAGCAGCAAACGGGCTGGAGGGGGTAGGGCAGATACGCAGTATTTT. As protein: CASSKRAGGGRADTQYF.

This clone was picked up many times. The chain carries TRBV13 and TRBJ2-7, with 7 bases that match TRBD2. The CDR3 is 13 residues long. The trim removed 8 bases at V and 2 bases at J, leaving 6 bases unmatched. CDR1 and CDR2 from the germline V gene are PRHDT and FYEKMQ (reference sequence). The CDR3 DNA sequence: TGTGCCAGCTTGGGTAGCGGGCCCTACGAGCAGTACTTC. Its translation: CASLGSGPYEQYF.

Many counts were recorded for this clone. The missing conserved phenylalanine or tryptophan at the end of this CDR3 makes a read error likely. V is TRBV2 and J is TRBJ2-7; D unresolved. Germline V CDR1 and CDR2: SNHLY, FYNNEI. CDR3 length equals 13 residues. Trimming took off 2 bases at V and 3 bases at J, with 8 bases between the two ends. CDR3: CASSETDYYEQYS. CDR3 nucleotide sequence: TGTGCCAGCAGTGAAACAGATTACTACGAGCAGTACTCC.

This clone was found many times. The chain has TRBV29-1 and TRBJ2-1; TRBD2 matches at 7 bases. This CDR3 is built from 15 residues. After removal of 7 bases from V and 0 bases from J, the junction contained 9 bases not matched to a gene. CDR1 is SQVTM and CDR2 is ANQGSEA in the germline V gene. CDR3 bases: TGCAGCGCCATAGCGGGTATAAGCTCCTACAATGAGCAGTTCTTC. This sequence encodes CSAIAGISSYNEQFF.

Points on this clone: The junction does not match germline at one end; this may be a read error. CDR3 coding DNA: TGTGCAAGCAGCACCCAAGGACAGAGCTACGAGCAGTACTTC. It specifies CASSTQGQSYEQYF. V gene TRBV7-6 combines with J gene TRBJ2-7; a weak D match, TRBD1 (6 bases). This CDR3 is 14 amino acids long. Germline CDR1 reads SGHVS; CDR2 reads FNYEAQ.

Ten or more counts support this clone. The chain recombines TRBV6-1 with TRBJ2-5; maybe TRBD2 (6 bases). Germline CDR1 reads MNHNS; CDR2 reads SASEGT. The CDR3 has 15 residues. V lost 6 bases and J lost 4, with 18 bases in between. The CDR3 spells CASSPPSGEGETQYF. The CDR3 coding sequence is TGTGCCAGCAGCCCCCCCTCGGGAGAAGGAGAGACCCAGTACTTC.

There are a few counts of this clone. The rearrangement uses TRBV2 and TRBJ1-5; 8 nucleotides line up with TRBD1. The V and J ends lost 5 bases and 4 bases, in that order; junction bases with no gene match: 7. The CDR3 is 15 residues long. Germline CDR1 reads SNHLY; CDR2 reads FYNNEI. For the CDR3, the DNA is TGTGCCAGCAGTTATGGACAGGGCCAAAATCAGCCCCAGCATTTT. Translated, it gives CASSYGQGQNQPQHF.

The table lists this clone with a few counts. This chain uses TRBV18 with TRBJ2-7, with TRBD1 matching 8 bases. Germline trimming cut 9 bases from V and 1 base from J; bases unmatched to any gene: 8. This CDR3 comprises 14 residues. CDR1 is KGHSH, CDR2 LQKENI, per germline. This CDR3 reads CASSYGTGSYEQYF. CDR3 coding DNA: TGTGCCAGTTCATATGGGACAGGTTCCTACGAGCAGTACTTC.

This clone was counted at least ten times. The rearrangement links TRBV28 to TRBJ1-4; 10 bases map to TRBD1. Germline V gene lookup returns CDR1 MDHEN and CDR2 SYDVKM. The V and J ends lost 2 bases and 8 bases, in that order; junction bases with no gene match: 5. This CDR3 is built from 15 residues. CDR3 DNA: TGTGCCAGCAGTTTAGGGGGACAGGGGAGGGAAAAACTGTTTTTT. Translating gives CASSLGGQGREKLFF.

This clone showed up many times. The J gene is TRBJ2-1, the V gene TRBV12-3 or TRBV12-4; no firm D call. The CDR3 totals 16 residues. The V and J ends lost 6 bases and 6 bases respectively, with 21 bases between them. CDR3 sequence reads: CASSLERLVSFNEQFF. Written as DNA, the CDR3 is TGTGCCAGCAGCCTCGAGAGGCTTGTCTCATTCAATGAGCAGTTCTTC.

This clone has at least ten counts. This rearrangement joins TRBV28 to TRBJ1-2; the D gene is possibly TRBD1 (6 bases). CDR3 length: 13 residues. CDR1 is MDHEN, CDR2 SYDVKM, per germline. Trimming pared 4 bases from V and 8 bases from J, leaving 14 bases between. CDR3 coding DNA: TGTGCCAGCAGTTCGACAGGAATGGACGGCTACACCTTC. As protein: CASSSTGMDGYTF.

This rearrangement joins TRBV7-8 to TRBJ1-3; D unclear. CDR3 length: 16 amino acids. V was shortened by 5 bases and J by 3 bases, with 17 bases between the two germline ends. Per germline, CDR1 SGHVS and CDR2 FQNEAQ. In DNA, the CDR3 is TGTGCCAGCAGCCCACTAATCACGGGAAGTGGAAACACCATATATTTT. It specifies CASSPLITGSGNTIYF.

This clone was counted a few times. DNA for the CDR3: TGCAGTGCTAGGGCCCCTGGGACCCTCCCAGTCGAGCAGTTCTTC. Residues: CSARAPGTLPVEQFF. This chain connects TRBV20-1 to TRBJ2-1; D tentatively reads TRBD1 or TRBD2 (5 bases each). CDR1 and CDR2 from the germline V gene are DFQATT and SNEGSKA (reference sequence). The CDR3 has 15 amino acids. Trimming removed 3 bases at V and 10 bases at J, with 22 bases between.

At least ten counts were recorded for this clone. The rearrangement joins TRBV3-1 to TRBJ2-5; weak D call: TRBD2 (5 bases). The germline V gene has CDR1 LGHDT and CDR2 YNNKEL (reference sequence). Trimming pared 3 bases from V and 5 bases from J, leaving 13 bases between. The CDR3 is 14 amino acids. CDR3 in amino acids: CASSQWESRETQYF. CDR3 DNA: TGTGCCAGCAGCCAGTGGGAGTCTAGGGAGACCCAGTACTTC.

This clone was observed a handful of times. J is TRBJ2-7 and V is TRBV28; unclear D gene. Trimming took 3 bases from V and 2 from J, leaving 5 bases between them. This CDR3 is 12 amino acids long. Germline loops: CDR1 MDHEN, CDR2 SYDVKM. The CDR3 DNA reads TGTGCCAGCAGTTTTGGGGCCTACGAGCAGTACTTC. Protein product: CASSFGAYEQYF.

This clone has only a few counts. The junction does not match germline at one end; this may be a read error. The gene calls are TRBV6-1 and TRBJ1-1; D gene uncertain. From germline, CDR1 is MNHNS and CDR2 SASEGT. The CDR3 consists of 14 residues. The CDR3 sequence: CASSNRVPNTGAFF. Here the CDR3 DNA reads TGTGCCAGCAGCAACCGGGTCCCGAACACTGGAGCTTTCTTT.

This chain uses TRBV24-1 with TRBJ1-6; D gene uncertain. Germline CDR1 is KGHDR and CDR2 is SFDVKD. Trimming took 4 bases from V and 8 from J, leaving 5 bases between them. The CDR3 runs 12 residues. CDR3 loop: CATSDRDSPLHF. CDR3 nucleotides: TGTGCCACCAGTGACCGGGATTCACCCCTCCACTTT.

The sample holds many counts of this clone. The rearrangement links TRBV30 to TRBJ2-5, with D possibly TRBD1 on 6 matching bases. CDR3 length: 12 amino acids. Germline CDR1 and CDR2: GTSNPN and SVGIG (reference sequence). Trimming pared 5 bases from V and 5 bases from J, leaving 12 bases between. In nucleotides, the CDR3 is TGTGCCTGGGAGGGGGTAGGGGAGACCCAGTACTTC. Translating it yields CAWEGVGETQYF. Variable domain in full (rest from reference TRBV30 and TRBJ2-5): SQTIHQWPATLVQPVGSPLSLECTVEGTSNPNLYWYRQAAGRGLQLLFYSVGIGQISSEVPQNLSASRPQDRQFILSSKKLLLSDSGFYLCAWEGVGETQYFGPGTRLLVL.

This clone was detected only a few times. The gene calls are TRBV6-1 and TRBJ1-2; 7 nucleotides agree with TRBD1. Germline-derived CDR1 and CDR2 are MNHNS and SASEGT. The CDR3 loop spans 13 amino acids. Trimming at V came to 10 bases and at J to 7 bases, leaving 12 bases not matched to a gene. The CDR3 here is CATETGTVLGYTF. In nucleotides, the CDR3 is TGTGCCACCGAAACCGGGACAGTTCTTGGCTACACCTTC.

V is TRBV4-1 and J is TRBJ1-5; possible D gene TRBD1, 6 bases. Trimming removed 3 bases from V and 2 bases from J, with 11 bases in between. The CDR3 runs to 15 residues. Per the germline V gene, CDR1 is MGHRA and CDR2 is YSYEKL. In nucleotides, the CDR3 is TGCGCCAGCAGCCAGATGGACAGCCGCAATCAGCCCCAGCATTTT. Its translation: CASSQMDSRNQPQHF.

The genes are TRBV7-2 and TRBJ2-5, with unresolved D. There are 15 residues in the CDR3. Germline V CDR1 and CDR2: SGHTA, FQGNSA. The V gene lost 4 bases and the J gene lost 5 bases, with 17 bases spanning the gap. The CDR3 here is CASSSGGLFGETQYF. The CDR3, as DNA: TGTGCCAGCAGCTCCGGTGGGCTTTTTGGGGAGACCCAGTACTTC.